The 21 T cell receptor beta chains presented below share a single source sample, sequenced in a study of cytomegalovirus exposure and HLA in healthy donors (TCRdb year 2017). To prepare the library, the immunoSEQ multiplex PCR assay was applied. A mixture of 60 forward primers for TCR Vbeta segments and 13 reverse primers for TCR Jbeta segments was used in the multiplex PCR. TCRdb stores this immuneACCESS table with in-frame sequences only. Part of the clones is absent; in the studies checked, under half of the shortfall reflects unresolved V genes, and no reason is known for the rest. This sample gives tens of thousands of clones in total; 60% to 80% of them show up just once. In total, the top ten clones hold approximately 7.8% of the sample. Sequenced: PBMCs. The source of these receptors is a man aged 60 to 69 in good health and CMV-seronegative.

The rearrangement links TRBV7-9 to TRBJ2-1; D ambiguous. V was shortened by 4 bases and J by 7 bases, with 8 bases between the two germline ends. In germline, CDR1 is SEHNR, CDR2 FQNEAQ (reference sequence). The CDR3 has 12 residues. This chain's CDR3 is CASSSSVNEQFF. For the CDR3, the DNA is TGTGCCAGCAGCTCCTCCGTTAATGAGCAGTTCTTC.

The rearrangement uses TRBV19 and TRBJ1-4; no clear D. V was cut by 6 bases and J by 4 bases, with 15 bases left in between. CDR3 length: 15 amino acids. Germline loops: CDR1 LNHDA, CDR2 SQIVND (reference sequence). As DNA, the CDR3 is TGTGCCAGTAGCTCCGTCAGAGGTCGTAATGAAAAACTGTTTTTT. As protein: CASSSVRGRNEKLFF.

The sample holds a few counts of this clone. The chain employs TRBV6-4 and TRBJ2-1; 13 nucleotides match TRBD2. CDR3 length: 18 residues. From germline, CDR1 is MRHNA and CDR2 SNTAGT. V shed 2 bases, J shed 8 bases, and the junction held 12 bases outside the gene matches. Written as DNA, the CDR3 is TGTGCCAGCAGTGACGGGCGGACTAGCGGGGGAGAGGCTGATGAGCAGTTCTTC. Protein sequence: CASSDGRTSGGEADEQFF.

The gene calls are TRBV7-9 and TRBJ2-5; tentative D call: TRBD2 (5 bases). Trimming left V 6 bases short and J 5 bases short, with 13 bases between. In germline, CDR1 is SEHNR, CDR2 FQNEAQ (reference sequence). The CDR3 totals 13 residues. The CDR3 DNA sequence: TGTGCCAGCAGGGGCGAGGGCACGGAGACCCAGTACTTC. Amino acid sequence: CASRGEGTETQYF. The full variable domain, with the rest looked up from reference TRBV7-9 and TRBJ2-5, is DTGVSQNPRHKITKRGQNVTFRCDPISEHNRLYWYRQTLGQGPEFLTYFQNEAQLEKSRLLSDRFSAERPKGSFSTLEIQRTEQGDSAMYLCASRGEGTETQYFGPGTRLLVL.

The J gene is TRBJ2-7, the V gene TRBV25-1; 7 bases are a match to TRBD1. The CDR3 consists of 16 residues. After removal of 6 bases from V and 1 base from J, the junction contained 12 bases not matched to a gene. From germline, CDR1 is MGHDK and CDR2 SYGVNS. CDR3 protein: CASSKTDRVGSYEQYF. The DNA for the CDR3 is TGTGCCAGCAGCAAGACAGACAGGGTAGGTTCCTACGAGCAGTACTTC.

The gene calls are TRBV18 and TRBJ1-1; 7 nucleotides align to TRBD1. V lost 4 bases, J lost 8 bases, and 7 bases stayed unmatched. The CDR3 totals 13 residues. Germline-derived CDR1 and CDR2 are KGHSH and LQKENI. CDR3 bases: TGTGCCAGCTCACAAACAGGGGTTCTCGAAGCTTTCTTT. This codes for CASSQTGVLEAFF.

This chain connects TRBV6-5 to TRBJ2-1, with D tentatively TRBD1 (6 bases). V lost 2 bases, J lost 9 bases, and 20 bases lay in between. The CDR3 spans 16 residues. Per germline, CDR1 MNHEY and CDR2 SVGAGI. The CDR3 bases are TGTGCCAGCAGTTACAAGGCGTCAGGGGTAAGGGGTGAGCAGTTCTTC. Translation: CASSYKASGVRGEQFF.

V and J are TRBV28 and TRBJ2-2; maybe TRBD2 (6 bases). The V and J ends lost 6 bases and 1 base respectively, with 12 bases between them. Germline CDR1 is MDHEN and CDR2 is SYDVKM. There are 15 residues in the CDR3. The CDR3 loop is CASRNGGVNTGELFF. CDR3 nucleotides: TGTGCCAGCAGGAACGGGGGAGTGAACACCGGGGAGCTGTTTTTT.

This chain connects TRBV7-5 to TRBJ1-6; the table's D call TRBD1 went unverified against the DNA. TRBV7-5 is annotated as a pseudogene. The CDR3 consists of 16 residues. The CDR3 DNA sequence: TGTGCCAGAAGCCAACTACGGGACAGGGAGAGTTCACCCCTCCACTTT. Translated, it gives CARSQLRDRESSPLHF.

The chain employs TRBV6-1 and TRBJ1-3; 8 bases align to TRBD1. Germline CDR1 MNHNS, CDR2 SASEGT. The V gene end was trimmed by 7 bases and the J gene end by 8 bases; junction bases not matched to a gene: 7. This CDR3 spans 13 amino acids. CDR3: CASTSTGADTIYF. The CDR3 bases are TGTGCCAGCACCTCGACAGGGGCGGACACCATATATTTT.

This clone was observed a handful of times. The chain recombines TRBV13 with TRBJ1-1; TRBD1 matches 8 bases. V trimming: 5 bases; J trimming: 1 base; junction bases outside the gene matches: 9. Germline V gene sequence: CDR1 PRHDT, CDR2 FYEKMQ (reference sequence). CDR3 length: 16 residues. CDR3 amino acids: CASSHLQGAWNTEAFF. DNA of the CDR3: TGTGCCAGCAGCCACCTTCAGGGGGCTTGGAACACTGAAGCTTTCTTT.

The V call is TRBV5-1, the J call TRBJ1-1; D not certain. Germline V gene lookup returns CDR1 SGHRS and CDR2 YFSETQ. CDR3 length: 13 residues. V gave up 0 bases and J gave up 1 base, with 4 bases separating them. The CDR3 protein is CASSLAGNTEAFF. CDR3 in DNA: TGCGCCAGCAGCTTGGCAGGGAACACTGAAGCTTTCTTT.

The chain couples TRBV7-2 to TRBJ1-2; TRBD1 matches 8 bases. V was clipped by 5 bases and J by 4 bases; unmatched bases: 9. This CDR3 has 15 residues. CDR1 and CDR2 (germline): SGHTA, FQGNSA. The CDR3: CASSPGTGVTYGYTF. The CDR3 nucleotides are TGTGCCAGCAGCCCGGGGACAGGCGTCACCTATGGCTACACCTTC.

CDR3 DNA: TGTGCCAGCAGCTTAGGAGGAGCGGGGGGCAAGGACGAGCAGTACTTC. Amino acids: CASSLGGAGGKDEQYF. This rearrangement joins TRBV7-2 to TRBJ2-7, with 9 bases aligning to TRBD2. Germline-derived CDR1 and CDR2 are SGHTA and FQGNSA. CDR3 length equals 16 residues. With V trimmed by 1 base and J by 5 bases, 9 bases remained unmatched. The variable domain in full, completed from reference TRBV7-2 and TRBJ2-7, reads GAGVSQSPSNKVTEKGKDVELRCDPISGHTALYWYRQSLGQGLEFLIYFQGNSAPDKSGLPSDRFSAERTGGSVSTLTIQRTQQEDSAVYLCASSLGGAGGKDEQYFGPGTRLTVT.

V is TRBV9 and J is TRBJ2-5; 7 bases map to TRBD2. The CDR3 is made up of 15 amino acids. Germline V gives CDR1 SGDLS, CDR2 YYNGEE. Trimming at V came to 4 bases and at J to 5 bases, leaving 11 bases not matched to a gene. The DNA for the CDR3 is TGTGCCAGCAGCACGGGACTCCGGGGAGGGGAGACCCAGTACTTC. Its protein is CASSTGLRGGETQYF.

This clone was counted a single time. V is TRBV15 and J is TRBJ2-7; TRBD2 matches 11 bases. This CDR3 spans 15 amino acids. V lost 5 bases, J lost 2 bases, and 5 bases stayed unmatched. Germline assignment: CDR1 LNHNV and CDR2 YYDKDF (reference sequence). The CDR3 is CATSGGTSGTYEQYF. The CDR3 DNA is TGTGCCACCAGCGGAGGGACTAGCGGTACCTACGAGCAGTACTTC.

The chain combines TRBV5-4 with TRBJ2-3; D not resolved. Trimming took 2 bases from V and 0 from J, leaving 10 bases between them. The CDR3 contains 15 residues. Germline V lookup: CDR1 SGHNT, CDR2 YYREEE (reference sequence). The CDR3 DNA follows: TGTGCCAGCAGCTTCGGCGGTTCTAGCACAGATACGCAGTATTTT. The encoded protein is CASSFGGSSTDTQYF.

This clone was counted only a few times. The chain couples TRBV6-1 to TRBJ2-7; 8 bases line up with TRBD2. CDR1 MNHNS and CDR2 SASEGT come from the germline V gene. V lost 6 bases and J lost 2; bases outside the gene matches: 6. The CDR3 length is 14 residues. CDR3 DNA sequence: TGTGCCAGCAGGGAACTAGCGGTTACCTACGAGCAGTACTTC. Protein: CASRELAVTYEQYF.

The chain couples TRBV7-2 to TRBJ2-2; TRBD2 aligns across 8 bases. Trimming took 5 bases from V and 0 from J; bases not matched to a gene: 8. Germline loops: CDR1 SGHTA, CDR2 FQGNSA. CDR3 size: 17 residues. For the CDR3, the DNA is TGTGCCAGCAGCGGGGCGGGGGGCGGAACGAACACCGGGGAGCTGTTTTTT. Protein sequence: CASSGAGGGTNTGELFF.

The chain recombines TRBV11-3 with TRBJ2-7; 8 bases agree with TRBD1. The J segment lost 0 bases and the V segment lost 3 bases, leaving 4 bases of the junction unmatched. The germline V gene has CDR1 SGHNT and CDR2 YENEEA. This CDR3 spans 15 amino acids. The CDR3 is CASSFRTGSSYEQYF. DNA for the CDR3: TGTGCCAGCAGCTTCAGGACAGGGAGCTCCTACGAGCAGTACTTC.

This chain connects TRBV7-9 to TRBJ1-2; D is perhaps TRBD1 (6 bases). The CDR3 contains 12 residues. Germline values: CDR1 SEHNR, CDR2 FQNEAQ (reference sequence). Trimming removed 6 bases from V and 6 bases from J, with 11 bases in between. CDR3 loop: CASRSTGNGYTF. CDR3 nucleotide sequence: TGTGCCAGCAGATCCACAGGGAATGGCTACACCTTC.